Presented here are 7 T cell receptor beta chains from one specimen sequenced in a study of blood T cell repertoires in COVID-19. Repertoires were generated with immunoSEQ multiplex PCR, while TCRdb's copy carries only in-frame clones and drops some. This sample yields hundreds of thousands of clones, of which 75% to 90% are seen a single time; 1% belongs to the top ten. The source material was PBMCs or T cells enriched from blood (not recorded which). The receptors were gathered from a man aged 18 to 30 who had recovered from COVID-19.

The chain joins TRBV6-1 to TRBJ1-2; no reliable D call. The CDR3 runs to 14 residues. Germline CDR1 reads MNHNS; CDR2 reads SASEGT. V shed 2 bases and J shed 0 bases, with 7 bases lying between them. The CDR3 nucleotides read TGTGCCAGCAGTGAAAGAGTGACTAACTATGGCTACACCTTC. Encoded protein: CASSERVTNYGYTF.

This chain uses TRBV15 with TRBJ1-1, with D maybe TRBD1 (6 bases). V was cut by 8 bases and J by 2 bases, with 12 bases left in between. CDR1 and CDR2 (germline): LNHNV, YYDKDF (reference sequence). CDR3 length equals 13 residues. In DNA, the CDR3 is TGTGCCACCTCTGGGGGCCTAAACACTGAAGCTTTCTTT. Its protein product is CATSGGLNTEAFF. Based on the CDR3 plus reference TRBV15 and TRBJ1-1, the full variable domain is DAMVIQNPRYQVTQFGKPVTLSCSQTLNHNVMYWYQQKSSQAPKLLFHYYDKDFNNEADTPDNFQSRRPNTSFCFLDIRSPGLGDTAMYLCATSGGLNTEAFFGQGTRLTVV.

This clone was seen a single time. The rearrangement joins TRBV5-1 to TRBJ1-5, with D tentatively TRBD1 (6 bases). CDR1 and CDR2 (germline): SGHRS, YFSETQ. The CDR3 contains 15 residues. Trimming took 4 bases from V and 4 from J, leaving 15 bases between them. The CDR3 coding sequence is TGCGCCAGCAGCGTCGGGACAAATAATAATCAGCCCCAGCATTTT. Translating gives CASSVGTNNNQPQHF.

The chain carries TRBV7-9 and TRBJ2-1; TRBD1 aligns across 9 bases. The V gene end was trimmed by 4 bases and the J gene end by 8 bases; junction bases not matched to a gene: 6. The germline CDR1 and CDR2 sequences are SEHNR and FQNEAQ (reference sequence). This CDR3 has 14 amino acids. CDR3 in DNA: TGTGCCAGCAGCTCCGGGACAGGGTTCGATGAGCAGTTCTTC. Protein sequence: CASSSGTGFDEQFF.

The CDR3 protein is CASSQDRSSGITSYEQYF. DNA for the CDR3: TGTGCCAGCAGCCAAGATCGGTCTAGCGGGATCACCTCCTACGAGCAGTACTTC. The chain is built from TRBV4-2 and TRBJ2-7; TRBD2 agrees at 9 bases. The germline gives CDR1 LGHNA, CDR2 YNFKEQ. The J segment lost 0 bases and the V segment lost 0 bases, leaving 9 bases of the junction unmatched. The CDR3 covers 18 residues.

This chain uses TRBV9 with TRBJ1-5, with a possible D match to TRBD1 (5 bases). The V and J ends lost 4 bases and 9 bases respectively, with 14 bases between them. There are 13 residues in the CDR3. Germline V CDR1 and CDR2: SGDLS, YYNGEE. The CDR3 nucleotides are TGTGCCAGCAGCCCCCAAGGGGAGGGGCCCCAGCATTTT. The encoded protein is CASSPQGEGPQHF.

V usage is TRBV11-2 and J usage is TRBJ1-1, with D hard to call. Germline assignment: CDR1 SGHAT and CDR2 FQNNGV. There are 14 residues in the CDR3. Deletions cut 7 bases from V and 1 base from J, with 13 bases between. The CDR3, as DNA: TGTGCCAGCACCCATCGGGATTCGAACACTGAAGCTTTCTTT. As protein: CASTHRDSNTEAFF.